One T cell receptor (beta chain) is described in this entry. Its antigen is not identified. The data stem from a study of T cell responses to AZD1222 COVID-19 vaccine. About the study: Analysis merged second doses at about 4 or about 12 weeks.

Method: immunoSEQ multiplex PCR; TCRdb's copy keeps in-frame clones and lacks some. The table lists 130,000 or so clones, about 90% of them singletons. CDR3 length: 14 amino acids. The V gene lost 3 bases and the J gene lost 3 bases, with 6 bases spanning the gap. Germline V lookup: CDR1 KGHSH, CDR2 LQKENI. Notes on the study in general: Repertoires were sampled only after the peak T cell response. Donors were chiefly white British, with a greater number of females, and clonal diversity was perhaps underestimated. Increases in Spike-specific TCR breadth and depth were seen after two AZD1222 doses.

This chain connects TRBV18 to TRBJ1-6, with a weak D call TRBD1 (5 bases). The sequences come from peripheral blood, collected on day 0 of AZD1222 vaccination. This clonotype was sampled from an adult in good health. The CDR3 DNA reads TGTGCCAGCTCACCGACAGACTATAATTCACCCCTCCACTTT. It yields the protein CASSPTDYNSPLHF.